The next 14 T cell receptor beta chains were all read from a single sample in a study of T cells in women clearing cervical HPV infection. This table comes from immunoSEQ multiplex PCR, and its TCRdb copy is limited to in-frame clones, with some not included. Its table records tens of thousands of clones. The sample comprised blood buffy coat. The source is a woman between 18 and 75 years old with a cervical HPV16 infection that either progressed to CIN3+ or cleared (not recorded which).

Incomplete CDR3 DNA: TGTGCCAGCAGAACTGACTGGGTAGCGGGATCACCGAAGGGGGAGACC. It codes for CASRTDWVAGSPKGET. The CDR3 in full is CASRTDWVAGSPKGETQYF. The V gene is TRBV28, the J gene TRBJ2-5, with TRBD2 identical over 8 bases. The read comes to an end 3 residues before the CDR3 does, leaving the germline J gene to fill in the end. J lost 5 bases, V lost 6 bases, and 23 bases had no gene match. Germline assignment: CDR1 MDHEN and CDR2 SYDVKM. This CDR3 is 19 amino acids long.

For this clone: Read sequence stops 3 residues before the CDR3 end, and the germline J gene provides the missing end. The chain links TRBV5-1 to TRBJ2-1; a weak D match, TRBD1 (6 bases). V was pared by 2 bases and J by 5 bases, with 8 bases between. The CDR3 covers 13 residues. Germline assignment: CDR1 SGHRS and CDR2 YFSETQ. Partial CDR3 DNA: TGCGCCAGCAGCTTTCAGGGGCACAATGAG. This codes for CASSFQGHNE. The full CDR3 sequence reads CASSFQGHNEQFF.

Concerning this clone: The CDR3 end is not reached by the read, which stops 3 residues before it; the germline J gene fills it in. V and J are TRBV7-9 and TRBJ2-1; no clear D. V lost 7 bases and J lost 7, with 5 bases in between. The length of the CDR3 is 10 residues. Germline V gene data show CDR1 as SEHNR and CDR2 as FQNEAQ (reference sequence). The CDR3 DNA, read in part, is TGTGCCAGCACTCAGAATGAG. Amino acids: CASTQNE. The CDR3, in full, reads CASTQNEQFF.

In the case of this clone: The read halts 3 residues ahead of the CDR3 end, with the missing end drawn from the germline J gene. V usage is TRBV11-3 and J usage is TRBJ2-3, with TRBD2 identical over 8 bases. The CDR3 is 14 amino acids. Per germline, CDR1 SGHNT and CDR2 YENEEA. The CDR3 sequence is CASSLDRGGETQYF. The sequenced part of the CDR3 DNA is TGTGCCAGCAGCTTAGACCGGGGGGGAGAGACG.

To note about this clone: The observed sequence ends 3 residues before the CDR3 terminus, with the missing tail filled in from the germline J gene. V usage is TRBV20-1 and J usage is TRBJ1-4; the match to TRBD1 covers 9 bases. The germline CDR1 and CDR2 sequences are DFQATT and SNEGSKA (reference sequence). V shed 5 bases and J 7 bases; nucleotides not matched to a gene: 8. CDR3 size: 14 residues. Partial CDR3 DNA: TGCAGTGCTGACACAGGGGGCTGGGGTGAAAAA. This codes for CSADTGGWGEK. The full CDR3 is CSADTGGWGEKLFF.

Notes on this clone: The CDR3 end is not reached by the read, which stops 3 residues before it; the germline J gene fills it in. V gene TRBV7-3 combines with J gene TRBJ2-5; weak D call: TRBD2 (6 bases). V shed 5 bases and J shed 3 bases, with 16 bases lying between them. Germline V lookup: CDR1 SGHTA, CDR2 FQGTGA. The CDR3 is 15 residues long. The chain's CDR3 is CASSPTGVAEETQYF. Partial CDR3 DNA: TGTGCCAGCAGCCCAACCGGGGTAGCGGAAGAGACC.

A remark on this clone: The CDR3 goes on 3 residues after the read ends, and that part is filled in from the germline J gene. J is TRBJ2-3 and V is TRBV7-3, with TRBD2 matching 8 bases. V trimming: 1 base; J trimming: 2 bases; junction bases outside the gene matches: 5. This CDR3 has 16 residues. CDR1 and CDR2 (germline): SGHTA, FQGTGA. CDR3 DNA, as far as it was read: TGTGCCAGCAGCTTAAATCCGGGGGGGATCACAGATACG. Translated, it gives CASSLNPGGITDT. The CDR3, in full, reads CASSLNPGGITDTQYF.

With respect to this clone: From the germline J gene comes the end of the CDR3, since the read stops 3 residues before it. The chain uses TRBV6-1 and TRBJ1-1; a weak D match, TRBD1 (5 bases). Germline V gene lookup returns CDR1 MNHNS and CDR2 SASEGT. The CDR3 totals 14 residues. V lost 0 bases and J lost 5, with 10 bases in between. CDR3 sequence reads: CASSEAIEGTEAFF. The covered CDR3 bases are TGTGCCAGCAGTGAAGCGATTGAGGGGACTGAA.

As to this clone: The CDR3 goes on 3 residues after the read ends, and that part is filled in from the germline J gene. The gene calls are TRBV9 and TRBJ2-1; 8 bases are shared with TRBD2. V dropped 4 bases and J dropped 7; count of bases not matched to a gene: 10. CDR3 length: 15 residues. Per the germline V gene, CDR1 is SGDLS and CDR2 is YYNGEE. CDR3 bases read: TGTGCCAGCAGCTTACGGGGGGGGGCTGAAAATGAG. Its translation is CASSLRGGAENE. The full CDR3 protein is CASSLRGGAENEQFF.

Regarding this clone: Mismatch with germline at one junction end may stem from a read error. From the germline J gene comes the end of the CDR3, since the read stops 3 residues before it. The same CDR3 is also encoded by other DNA sequences in this sample. The rearrangement uses TRBV5-3 and TRBJ1-3; the D is unclear. TRBV5-3 has ORF status, its function being uncertain. CDR3 size: 15 residues. CDR3 loop: CARSHKGESGNTIYF. Partial CDR3 DNA: TGTGCCAGAAGCCACAAGGGCGAATCTGGAAACACT.

As concerns this clone: The read halts 3 residues ahead of the CDR3 end, with the missing end drawn from the germline J gene. This chain uses TRBV7-9 with TRBJ2-2; perhaps TRBD2 as D (6 bases). The germline V gene encodes CDR1 SEHNR and CDR2 FQNEAQ (reference sequence). CDR3 size: 14 residues. The DNA read from the CDR3 is TGTGCCAGCAGCCCTGGAGGGTCTAATGAAAAG. It codes for CASSPGGSNEK. The whole CDR3 sequence reads CASSPGGSNEKLFF.

Concerning this clone itself: Sequencing ends 3 residues short of the CDR3 end; the germline J gene provides the rest. V and J are TRBV29-1 and TRBJ1-2, with D perhaps TRBD1 (5 bases). The CDR3 is 9 residues long. CDR1 is SQVTM, CDR2 ANQGSEA, per germline. Incomplete CDR3 DNA: TGCAGCGTCGAGGCAGGG. It yields the protein CSVEAG. The CDR3 reads in full as CSVEAGYTF.

Turning to this clone: One junction end does not reproduce the germline sequence, and a read error may be involved. The CDR3 sequence is CASSDGQAAVAKNIQYF. The CDR3 DNA, read in part, is TGTGCTAGCAGCGACGGACAGGCCGCAGTAGCCAAAAACATT. The chain joins TRBV7-7 to TRBJ2-4; 7 bases are shared with TRBD1. Read coverage stops 3 residues before the CDR3 terminus; the germline J gene supplies the remainder. Per germline, CDR1 SSHAT and CDR2 FNYEAQ (reference sequence). This CDR3 has 17 amino acids.

CDR3 DNA (partial): TGTGCCAGCAGCTTCGAGCGGGGGAGCACCGGGGAG. It encodes CASSFERGSTGE. The entire CDR3 reads CASSFERGSTGELFF. The gene calls are TRBV7-2 and TRBJ2-2; 8 nucleotides line up with TRBD2. The read gets to within 3 residues of the CDR3 end, and the germline J gene fills in the rest. V was clipped by 3 bases and J by 4 bases; unmatched bases: 4. The CDR3 is 15 residues long. Germline CDR1 and CDR2: SGHTA and FQGNSA. Drawing the rest from reference TRBV7-2 and TRBJ2-2, the complete variable domain is GAGVSQSPSNKVTEKGKDVELRCDPISGHTALYWYRQSLGQGLEFLIYFQGNSAPDKSGLPSDRFSAERTGGSVSTLTIQRTQQEDSAVYLCASSFERGSTGELFFGEGSRLTVL.